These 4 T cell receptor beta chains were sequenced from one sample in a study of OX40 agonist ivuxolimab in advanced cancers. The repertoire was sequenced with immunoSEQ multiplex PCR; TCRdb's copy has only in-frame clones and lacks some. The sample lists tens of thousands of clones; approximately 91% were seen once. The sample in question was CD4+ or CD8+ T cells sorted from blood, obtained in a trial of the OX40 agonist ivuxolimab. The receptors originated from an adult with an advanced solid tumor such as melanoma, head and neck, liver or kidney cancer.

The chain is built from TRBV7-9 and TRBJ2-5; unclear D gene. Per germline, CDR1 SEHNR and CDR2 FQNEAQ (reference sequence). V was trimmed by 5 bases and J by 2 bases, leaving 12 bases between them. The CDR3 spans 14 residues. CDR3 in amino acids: CASSPPDGQETQYF. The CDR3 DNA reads TGTGCCAGCAGCCCCCCGGACGGTCAAGAGACCCAGTACTTC.

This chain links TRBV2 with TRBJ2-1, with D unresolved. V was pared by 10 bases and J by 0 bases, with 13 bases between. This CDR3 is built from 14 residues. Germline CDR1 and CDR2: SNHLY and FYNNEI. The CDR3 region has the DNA TGTGCCACCTCTCGGGCATCCTCCTACAATGAGCAGTTCTTC. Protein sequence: CATSRASSYNEQFF. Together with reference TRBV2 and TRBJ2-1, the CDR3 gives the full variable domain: EPEVTQTPSHQVTQMGQEVILRCVPISNHLYFYWYRQILGQKVEFLVSFYNNEISEKSEIFDDQFSVERPDGSNFTLKIRSTKLEDSAMYFCATSRASSYNEQFFGPGTRLTVL.

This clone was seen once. The CDR3 region has the DNA TGTGCCAGCAGCTTAGGCAGGGGCTACGAGCAGTACGTC. It yields the protein CASSLGRGYEQYV. The chain recombines TRBV7-2 with TRBJ2-7, with D perhaps TRBD1 (6 bases). V was shortened by 1 base and J by 3 bases, with 7 bases between the two germline ends. Per germline, CDR1 SGHTA and CDR2 FQGNSA. The CDR3 covers 13 residues.

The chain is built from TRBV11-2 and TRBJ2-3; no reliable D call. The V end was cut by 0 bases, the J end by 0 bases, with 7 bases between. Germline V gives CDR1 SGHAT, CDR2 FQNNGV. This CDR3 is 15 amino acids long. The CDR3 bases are TGTGCCAGCAGCTTAGATACCCCGAGCACAGATACGCAGTATTTT. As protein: CASSLDTPSTDTQYF.